This TCR beta chain originates from a study of cytomegalovirus exposure and HLA in healthy donors. The CDR3 is made up of 16 amino acids. Germline CDR1 SGHAT, CDR2 FQNNGV. All the people who gave samples were healthy bone marrow donors. As concerns this clone: The junction shows a germline mismatch at one end, possibly a read error.

The PCR had 60 Vbeta and 13 Jbeta primers. Original methodology: About 9.9 million shared chains were among some 80 million unique TCR beta chains counted in a later analysis. Sequenced by immunoSEQ multiplex PCR; TCRdb stores in-frame clones only, minus some. That table is the source of V, J and clone size, and D and trimming were worked out from the DNA. The repertoire consists of around 100,000 clones, with roughly 69% occurring once and the leading ten covering 3.8%. Sample: PBMCs. The gene calls are TRBV11-2 and TRBJ1-6; the D is unclear. This TCR came from a man younger than 40 in good health and CMV-seropositive. CDR3 bases: TGTGCCAGCAGCGATGAGCCCTGGTCCTTTAATTCACCCCTCCACTTT. It codes for CASSDEPWSFNSPLHF. The entire variable domain, with the rest obtained from reference TRBV11-2 and TRBJ1-6, is as follows: EAGVAQSPRYKIIEKRQSVAFWCNPISGHATLYWYQQILGQGPKLLIQFQNNGVVDDSQLPKDRFSAERLKGVDSTLKIQPAKLEDSAVYLCASSDEPWSFNSPLHFGNGTRLTVT.